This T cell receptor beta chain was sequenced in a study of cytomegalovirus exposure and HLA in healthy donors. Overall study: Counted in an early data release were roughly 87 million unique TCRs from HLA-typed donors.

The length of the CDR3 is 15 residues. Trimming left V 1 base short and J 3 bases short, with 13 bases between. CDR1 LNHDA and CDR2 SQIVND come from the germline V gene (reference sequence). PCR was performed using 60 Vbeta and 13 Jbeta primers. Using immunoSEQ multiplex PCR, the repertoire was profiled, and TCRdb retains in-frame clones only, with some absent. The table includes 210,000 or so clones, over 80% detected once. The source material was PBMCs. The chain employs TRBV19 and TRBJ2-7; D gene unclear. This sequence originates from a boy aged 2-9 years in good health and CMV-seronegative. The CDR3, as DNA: TGTGCCAGTAGTATAGCGGAGACGGCCCTCTACGAGCAGTACTTC. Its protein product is CASSIAETALYEQYF. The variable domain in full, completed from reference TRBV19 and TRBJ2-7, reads DGGITQSPKYLFRKEGQNVTLSCEQNLNHDAMYWYRQDPGQGLRLIYYSQIVNDFQKGDIAEGYSVSREKKESFPLTVTSAQKNPTAFYLCASSIAETALYEQYFGPGTRLTVT.